What follows are 10 T cell receptor beta chains derived from one specimen sequenced in a study of human CD4 T cells and Enterobacteriaceae. Sorting took every CD4+ cell except CD45RA+CCR7+CD95- naive cells, reaching over 98% purity. Here immunoSEQ multiplex PCR was the method, and the copy in TCRdb shows in-frame clones only, minus some. The table shows about 25,000 clones, with approximately 80% occurring only once. The sequenced material came from memory CD4+ T cells from blood. The receptors derive from a human donor in good health.

The V and J genes are TRBV28 and TRBJ2-3; 9 nucleotides line up with TRBD1. Germline CDR1 reads MDHEN; CDR2 reads SYDVKM. After removal of 9 bases from V and 11 bases from J, the junction contained 9 bases not matched to a gene. This CDR3 comprises 12 residues. The CDR3 DNA sequence: TGTGCCAGTAGACGACCGGGACAGGGGCAGTATTTT. Its protein product is CASRRPGQGQYF.

The chain uses TRBV7-3 and TRBJ1-2; 9 bases fit TRBD1. After removal of 3 bases from V and 0 bases from J, the junction contained 17 bases not matched to a gene. Germline V lookup: CDR1 SGHTA, CDR2 FQGTGA. The CDR3 extends over 20 amino acids. The CDR3 here is CASSFTGTGPRSLANYGYTF. DNA of the CDR3: TGTGCCAGCAGCTTCACCGGGACAGGGCCCCGATCGTTAGCTAACTATGGCTACACCTTC. The full variable domain, its missing parts supplied by reference TRBV7-3 and TRBJ1-2, is GAGVSQTPSNKVTEKGKYVELRCDPISGHTALYWYRQSLGQGPEFLIYFQGTGAADDSGLPNDRFFAVRPEGSVSTLKIQRTERGDSAVYLCASSFTGTGPRSLANYGYTFGSGTRLTVV.

This clone showed up just once. This chain connects TRBV20-1 to TRBJ2-4; D may correspond to TRBD1 or TRBD2 (5 bases each). The CDR3 is 11 residues long. V lost 8 bases and J lost 7, with 12 bases in between. The germline V gene encodes CDR1 DFQATT and CDR2 SNEGSKA (reference sequence). The CDR3 DNA is TGCAGTTGGGACGGCTGGAACATTCAGTACTTC. It specifies CSWDGWNIQYF.

V and J are TRBV30 and TRBJ2-2; 10 bases fit TRBD1. The germline V gene has CDR1 GTSNPN and CDR2 SVGIG (reference sequence). The trim removed 2 bases at V and 5 bases at J, leaving 5 bases unmatched. This CDR3 spans 15 amino acids. Here the CDR3 reads CAWSRGQGITGELFF. The CDR3 DNA follows: TGTGCCTGGAGTCGGGGACAGGGGATAACCGGGGAGCTGTTTTTT.

This chain connects TRBV5-1 to TRBJ1-2; D not resolved. The CDR3 is made up of 18 amino acids. Germline V gene data show CDR1 as SGHRS and CDR2 as YFSETQ. Deletions cut 4 bases from V and 0 bases from J, with 22 bases between. CDR3 residues: CASSLRATTTRANYGYTF. The CDR3 nucleotides read TGCGCCAGCAGCCTTCGGGCCACGACCACCCGAGCTAACTATGGCTACACCTTC.

The chain couples TRBV20-1 to TRBJ2-3; D unclear. The CDR3 has 10 residues. From germline, CDR1 is DFQATT and CDR2 SNEGSKA (reference sequence). The CDR3 bases are TGCAGCGATTCTGCAGTTACGCAGTATTTT. Encoded protein: CSDSAVTQYF.

This clone appeared a single time. This chain connects TRBV11-2 to TRBJ2-1; 10 bases are a match to TRBD1. Germline lookup yields CDR1 SGHAT and CDR2 FQNNGV. Trimming cost V 8 bases and J 9 bases; bases outside gene matches: 7. CDR3 size: 13 residues. The CDR3 nucleotides read TGTGCCAGCGGACCTCGGACAGGGGGTGAGCAGTTCTTC. Protein: CASGPRTGGEQFF. The whole variable domain, remainder taken from reference TRBV11-2 and TRBJ2-1, is EAGVAQSPRYKIIEKRQSVAFWCNPISGHATLYWYQQILGQGPKLLIQFQNNGVVDDSQLPKDRFSAERLKGVDSTLKIQPAKLEDSAVYLCASGPRTGGEQFFGPGTRLTVL.

The chain employs TRBV19 and TRBJ1-5; the D is unclear. Trimming left V 1 base short and J 4 bases short, with 17 bases between. The CDR3 sequence is 17 residues long. The germline CDR1 and CDR2 sequences are LNHDA and SQIVND (reference sequence). CDR3 region: CASSIGVGKSGNQPQHF. In nucleotides, the CDR3 is TGTGCCAGTAGTATAGGCGTAGGGAAGAGTGGAAATCAGCCCCAGCATTTT.

This chain joins TRBV4-1 and TRBJ1-5; D might be TRBD1 (6 bases). This CDR3 spans 15 amino acids. Germline V gene data show CDR1 as MGHRA and CDR2 as YSYEKL. V was shortened by 0 bases and J by 6 bases, with 12 bases between the two germline ends. The CDR3 nucleotides read TGCGCCAGCAGCCAAGAGGGCAGGGGCAGTCAGCCCCAGCATTTT. This encodes CASSQEGRGSQPQHF.

This clone was detected once. The chain carries TRBV5-1 and TRBJ2-6, with D hard to call. Trimming pared 4 bases from V and 0 bases from J, leaving 8 bases between. Germline lookup yields CDR1 SGHRS and CDR2 YFSETQ. The CDR3 consists of 15 residues. The CDR3 nucleotides read TGCGCCAGCAGCCCCCCGAACTCTGGGGCCAACGTCCTGACTTTC. It translates to CASSPPNSGANVLTF.